This T cell receptor (beta chain) was retrieved from a study of cytomegalovirus exposure and HLA in healthy donors. The CDR3 sequence is 15 residues long. V was pared by 6 bases and J by 7 bases, with 12 bases of the junction left unmatched. The germline V gene encodes CDR1 MDHEN and CDR2 SYDVKM. The PCR was carried out with 60 Vbeta primers and 13 Jbeta primers. The repertoire was sequenced with immunoSEQ multiplex PCR; TCRdb's copy has only in-frame clones and lacks some. The sample holds 50,000 or so clones, 82% seen once. The chain is built from TRBV28 and TRBJ1-5; 7 bases map to TRBD1. The sample comprised PBMCs. This TCR was recovered from a woman under 30 in good health and CMV-seronegative. The CDR3 is CASSYGRQGDQPQHF. The CDR3 DNA follows: TGTGCCAGCAGCTACGGAAGACAGGGTGACCAGCCCCAGCATTTT.